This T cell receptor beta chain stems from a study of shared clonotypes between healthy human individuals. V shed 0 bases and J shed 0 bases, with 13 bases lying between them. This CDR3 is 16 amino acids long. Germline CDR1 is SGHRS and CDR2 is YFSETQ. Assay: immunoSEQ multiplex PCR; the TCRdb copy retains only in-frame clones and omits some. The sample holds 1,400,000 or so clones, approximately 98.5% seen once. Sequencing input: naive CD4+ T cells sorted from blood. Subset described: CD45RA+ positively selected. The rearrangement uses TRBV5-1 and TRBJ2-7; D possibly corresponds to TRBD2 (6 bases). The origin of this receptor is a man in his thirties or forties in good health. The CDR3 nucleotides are TGCGCCAGCAGCTTGGCCGGGAGTCGAAACTCCTACGAGCAGTACTTC. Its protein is CASSLAGSRNSYEQYF.